The 23 T cell receptor beta chains presented below share a single source sample, sequenced in a study of T cell changes during pregnancy in multiple sclerosis. Assay: immunoSEQ multiplex PCR; the TCRdb copy retains only in-frame clones and omits some. The sample lists 90,000 to 95,000 clones; approximately 95% were seen once. Sequences were derived from peripheral blood, sampled in the first trimester of pregnancy. These receptors originate from a female donor with multiple sclerosis, enrolled in a pregnancy study.

CDR3 nucleotides: TGCGCCAGCAGCTTGGAGGCGGGGGGCGGGACAGATACGCAGTATTTT. It codes for CASSLEAGGGTDTQYF. V and J are TRBV5-1 and TRBJ2-3; TRBD2 matches 8 bases. The ends lost 0 bases at V and 3 bases at J; junction bases unmatched: 6. The CDR3 is 16 amino acids. Germline V lookup: CDR1 SGHRS, CDR2 YFSETQ.

The chain links TRBV4-2 to TRBJ2-3; TRBD2 matches 9 bases. From germline, CDR1 is LGHNA and CDR2 YNFKEQ. Trimming cost V 1 base and J 5 bases; bases outside gene matches: 10. The CDR3 has 17 amino acids. The CDR3 sequence: CASSQVFRRGGEDTQYF. As DNA, the CDR3 is TGTGCCAGCAGCCAAGTATTTAGGCGGGGGGGGGAAGATACGCAGTATTTT.

This clone was recorded once. The rearrangement uses TRBV21-1 and TRBJ1-1; the D segment call TRBD1 is taken from the table without a DNA check. TRBV21-1 is a listed pseudogene. There are 14 residues in the CDR3. The CDR3 loop is CASSKGRGTTEAFF. The CDR3 nucleotides are TGTGCCAGCAGCAAAGGCAGGGGGACCACTGAAGCTTTCTTT.

Only one count was recorded for this clone. The CDR3 here is CASSPSSGGAYEQYF. CDR3 bases: TGTGCCAGCTCGCCCTCTAGCGGGGGGGCGTACGAGCAGTACTTC. V is TRBV18 and J is TRBJ2-7, with TRBD2 matching 12 bases. The V gene's germline CDR1 is KGHSH and CDR2 LQKENI. With 6 bases clipped from V and 4 bases from J, the junction kept 7 bases outside the gene matches. The CDR3 totals 15 residues.

The J gene is TRBJ1-2, the V gene TRBV13; 8 bases are a match to TRBD1. V lost 5 bases to trimming and J lost 3 bases; unmatched junction nucleotides: 8. Germline CDR1 and CDR2: PRHDT and FYEKMQ (reference sequence). The CDR3 consists of 15 residues. The CDR3 region is CASSPHGQGHYGYTF. The CDR3 DNA reads as TGTGCCAGCAGCCCTCACGGACAGGGTCACTATGGCTACACCTTC. Full variable domain (outside the CDR3, taken from reference TRBV13 and TRBJ1-2): AAGVIQSPRHLIKEKRETATLKCYPIPRHDTVYWYQQGPGQDPQFLISFYEKMQSDKGSIPDRFSAQQFSDYHSELNMSSLELGDSALYFCASSPHGQGHYGYTFGSGTRLTVV.

The chain is built from TRBV25-1 and TRBJ2-3; TRBD1 might be the D (5 bases). The germline V gene has CDR1 MGHDK and CDR2 SYGVNS. The ends were cut back, 2 bases at V and 2 bases at J, with 14 bases in the middle. The CDR3 spans 16 residues. CDR3 coding DNA: TGTGCCAGCAGTGAAAGCCCGGCGGACATCACAGATACGCAGTATTTT. This codes for CASSESPADITDTQYF.

V usage is TRBV7-2 and J usage is TRBJ2-1; 8 bases match TRBD1. CDR1 is SGHTA and CDR2 is FQGNSA in the germline V gene. With V trimmed by 0 bases and J by 2 bases, 3 bases remained unmatched. The CDR3 has 16 amino acids. CDR3 residues: CASSLAGTGPYNEQFF. The CDR3 DNA reads TGTGCCAGCAGCTTAGCCGGGACAGGACCCTACAATGAGCAGTTCTTC.

This chain links TRBV4-2 with TRBJ2-1; possible D gene TRBD2, 5 bases. Per germline, CDR1 LGHNA and CDR2 YNFKEQ. Trimming took 0 bases from V and 3 from J, leaving 12 bases between them. This CDR3 is 16 amino acids long. For the CDR3, the DNA is TGTGCCAGCAGCCAAGATATCGGGGTGGGCTACAATGAGCAGTTCTTC. Translated, it gives CASSQDIGVGYNEQFF.

The chain joins TRBV2 to TRBJ1-2; 9 bases align to TRBD1. CDR1 is SNHLY, CDR2 FYNNEI, per germline. The CDR3 consists of 12 residues. The V segment lost 6 bases and the J segment 8 bases; nucleotides outside the gene matches: 4. Here the CDR3 reads CASSGQGLGYTF. For the CDR3, the DNA is TGTGCCAGCAGCGGACAGGGGTTAGGCTACACCTTC.

The rearrangement joins TRBV27 to TRBJ1-4; D perhaps matches TRBD1 (5 bases). Germline V gives CDR1 MNHEY, CDR2 SMNVEV (reference sequence). Trimming pared 9 bases from V and 8 bases from J, leaving 22 bases between. This CDR3 region has 15 residues. CDR3 protein: CASRGRGRGSEKLFF. CDR3 bases: TGTGCCAGTAGGGGTAGGGGAAGGGGAAGCGAAAAACTGTTTTTT.

The chain joins TRBV19 to TRBJ1-5; D gene unclear. The CDR3 is 14 amino acids. Trimming left V 7 bases short and J 3 bases short, with 13 bases between. Germline assignment: CDR1 LNHDA and CDR2 SQIVND (reference sequence). Here the CDR3 reads CASTDFPPNQPQHF. CDR3 DNA sequence: TGTGCCAGTACCGACTTTCCCCCCAATCAGCCCCAGCATTTT.

The rearrangement links TRBV5-6 to TRBJ1-4; 8 bases match TRBD1. Germline V gene data show CDR1 as SGHDT and CDR2 as YYEEEE. The V gene end was trimmed by 4 bases and the J gene end by 6 bases; junction bases not matched to a gene: 11. The CDR3 runs to 16 residues. The CDR3 nucleotides read TGTGCCAGCAGCGCGCCGCAGGGGGCGGGTTATGAAAAACTGTTTTTT. Translation gives CASSAPQGAGYEKLFF.

The chain combines TRBV19 with TRBJ1-1; TRBD1 aligns across 7 bases. This CDR3 is 16 amino acids long. CDR1 and CDR2 from the germline V gene are LNHDA and SQIVND (reference sequence). Unmatched junction bases numbered 12, after V lost 3 bases and J lost 5 bases. The CDR3 loop is CASSIGAGGVGTEAFF. The DNA for the CDR3 is TGTGCCAGTAGTATCGGGGCAGGGGGTGTAGGGACTGAAGCTTTCTTT.

The chain employs TRBV6-1 and TRBJ2-5, with D perhaps TRBD2 (5 bases). The CDR3 spans 14 residues. V lost 10 bases, J lost 1 base, and 16 bases lay in between. Per the germline V gene, CDR1 is MNHNS and CDR2 is SASEGT. CDR3 nucleotide sequence: TGTGCCACCCTTCGAGGGTACACCCAAGAGACCCAGTACTTC. This encodes CATLRGYTQETQYF.

The V gene is TRBV19, the J gene TRBJ1-5; D not resolved. V lost 7 bases and J lost 2, with 12 bases in between. The CDR3 extends over 14 amino acids. Per germline, CDR1 LNHDA and CDR2 SQIVND (reference sequence). The chain's CDR3 is CASNGIRGNQPQHF. DNA of the CDR3: TGTGCCAGTAACGGAATACGGGGCAATCAGCCCCAGCATTTT.

The V call is TRBV4-1, the J call TRBJ1-5; D is uncertain. This CDR3 has 12 residues. Germline V lookup: CDR1 MGHRA, CDR2 YSYEKL. With 5 bases removed from V and 7 bases from J, the gap between germline ends came to 9 bases. The DNA for the CDR3 is TGCGCCAGCAGCGCTGTGGGCCAGCCCCAGCATTTT. As protein: CASSAVGQPQHF.

The chain couples TRBV15 to TRBJ2-7; tentative D call: TRBD1 (6 bases). This CDR3 is built from 20 residues. Germline V gene lookup returns CDR1 LNHNV and CDR2 YYDKDF (reference sequence). Between the trimmed V and J ends, which lost 5 bases and 0 bases, there was a span of 29 bases. CDR3: CATSGISEGQQGSLSYEQYF. CDR3 nucleotides: TGTGCCACCAGCGGAATTTCTGAGGGGCAACAGGGTTCCCTCTCCTACGAGCAGTACTTC.

V and J are TRBV11-2 and TRBJ2-5; D may be TRBD1 (6 bases). V was cut by 7 bases and J by 5 bases, with 26 bases left in between. The length of the CDR3 is 17 residues. CDR1 is SGHAT and CDR2 is FQNNGV in the germline V gene. CDR3 nucleotide sequence: TGTGCCAGCACCCGACACAGGGCCGGCGCAGTGCAGGAGACCCAGTACTTC. Amino acid sequence: CASTRHRAGAVQETQYF.

The chain recombines TRBV11-2 with TRBJ2-3, with TRBD1 matching 9 bases. The CDR3 contains 16 residues. V lost 4 bases to trimming and J lost 3 bases; unmatched junction nucleotides: 8. CDR1 SGHAT and CDR2 FQNNGV come from the germline V gene. CDR3 in amino acids: CASSWYRGLGTDTQYF. The CDR3 coding sequence is TGTGCCAGCAGCTGGTACAGGGGGCTGGGTACAGATACGCAGTATTTT.

The chain is built from TRBV7-3 and TRBJ1-2; TRBD1 matches 10 bases. Trimming at V came to 5 bases and at J to 8 bases, leaving 5 bases not matched to a gene. The CDR3 length is 13 residues. Germline V gene lookup returns CDR1 SGHTA and CDR2 FQGTGA. This CDR3 reads CASSLGTGEGYTF. Here the CDR3 DNA reads TGTGCCAGCAGCCTCGGGACAGGGGAAGGCTACACCTTC. Supplemented by reference TRBV7-3 and TRBJ1-2, the full variable domain reads GAGVSQTPSNKVTEKGKYVELRCDPISGHTALYWYRQSLGQGPEFLIYFQGTGAADDSGLPNDRFFAVRPEGSVSTLKIQRTERGDSAVYLCASSLGTGEGYTFGSGTRLTVV.

V is TRBV6-5 and J is TRBJ2-5, with 7 bases fitting TRBD1. Germline V lookup: CDR1 MNHEY, CDR2 SVGAGI. This CDR3 contains 15 residues. V lost 3 bases, J lost 1 base, and 5 bases stayed unmatched. CDR3 protein: CASSYGTAFQETQYF. Here the CDR3 DNA reads TGTGCCAGCAGTTATGGGACAGCCTTCCAAGAGACCCAGTACTTC.

The rearrangement joins TRBV14 to TRBJ1-2; 9 bases map to TRBD1. From germline, CDR1 is SGHDN and CDR2 FVKESK. The V and J ends lost 2 bases and 5 bases, in that order; junction bases with no gene match: 6. This CDR3 region has 15 residues. CDR3 residues: CASSQYVGTGYGYTF. CDR3 nucleotides: TGTGCCAGCAGCCAATATGTCGGGACAGGGTATGGCTACACCTTC.

The chain recombines TRBV5-1 with TRBJ1-1; D is unclear. Germline lookup yields CDR1 SGHRS and CDR2 YFSETQ. This CDR3 region has 13 residues. With 2 bases removed from V and 0 bases from J, the gap between germline ends came to 5 bases. The CDR3 sequence: CASSFLMNTEAFF. As DNA, the CDR3 is TGCGCCAGCAGCTTCTTAATGAACACTGAAGCTTTCTTT.